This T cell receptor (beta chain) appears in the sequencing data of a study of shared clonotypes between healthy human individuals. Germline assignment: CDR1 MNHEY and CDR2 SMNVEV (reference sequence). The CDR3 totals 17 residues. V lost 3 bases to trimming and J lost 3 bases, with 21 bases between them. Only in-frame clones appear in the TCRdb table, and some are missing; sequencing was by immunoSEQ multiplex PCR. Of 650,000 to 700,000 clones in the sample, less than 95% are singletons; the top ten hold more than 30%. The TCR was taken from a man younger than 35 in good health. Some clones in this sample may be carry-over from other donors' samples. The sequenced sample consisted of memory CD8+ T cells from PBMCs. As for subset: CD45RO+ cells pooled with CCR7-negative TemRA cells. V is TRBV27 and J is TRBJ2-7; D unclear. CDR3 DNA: TGTGCCAGCAGTTTTGGAACTCCTACGCGCGGAAGCTACGAGCAGTACTTC. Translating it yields CASSFGTPTRGSYEQYF.